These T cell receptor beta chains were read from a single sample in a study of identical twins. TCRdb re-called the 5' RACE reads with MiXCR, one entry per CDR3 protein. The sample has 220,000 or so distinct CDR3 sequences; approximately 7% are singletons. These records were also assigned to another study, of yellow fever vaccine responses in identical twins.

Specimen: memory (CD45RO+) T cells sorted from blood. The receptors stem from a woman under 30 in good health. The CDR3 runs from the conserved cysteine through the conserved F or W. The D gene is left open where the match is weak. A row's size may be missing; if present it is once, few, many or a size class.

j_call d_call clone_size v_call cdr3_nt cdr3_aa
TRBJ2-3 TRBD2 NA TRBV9 TGTGCCAGCAGCCTTTGGACTAGCGGGAGCGGGGGAGATACGCAGTATTTT CASSLWTSGSGGDTQYF
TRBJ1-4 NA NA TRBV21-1 TGTGCCAGCAGTGGCAGGGCTAATGAAAAACTGTTTTTT CASSGRANEKLFF
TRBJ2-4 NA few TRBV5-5 TGTGCCAGCAGCTGGACAGTTAAAAACATTCAGTACTTC CASSWTVKNIQYF
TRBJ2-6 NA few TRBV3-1 TGTGCCAGCAGCCGAGGGGATAGGAACAGGGTCTCTGGGGCCAACGTCCTGACTTTC CASSRGDRNRVSGANVLTF
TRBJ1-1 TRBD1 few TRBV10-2 TGCGCCAGCAGTGCACAAGGGACAGGGGCTTTCTTT CASSAQGTGAFF
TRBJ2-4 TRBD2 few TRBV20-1 TGCAGTGCTAGAGTTTTACAAGCGGGAGGGGACATTCAGTACTTC CSARVLQAGGDIQYF
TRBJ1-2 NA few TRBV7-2 TGTGCCAGCAGCTTAGACCTGGGAGTCGGCTACACCTTC CASSLDLGVGYTF
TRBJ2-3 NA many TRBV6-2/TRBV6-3 TGTGCCAGCGTCCAGGCGGGGTCAGATACGCAGTATTTT CASVQAGSDTQYF
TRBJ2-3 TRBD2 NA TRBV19 TGTGCCAGTAGTATAGATAGCGGGAGGAATACAGATACGCAGTATTTT CASSIDSGRNTDTQYF
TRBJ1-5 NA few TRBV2 TGTGCCAGCACCTCCGGGAACAATCAGCCCCAGCATTTT CASTSGNNQPQHF
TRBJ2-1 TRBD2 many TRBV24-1 TGTGCCACCAGTGATATGGCGGGAGCTAGGTCTGCTGAGCAGTTCTTC CATSDMAGARSAEQFF
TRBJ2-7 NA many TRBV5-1 TGCGCCAGCAGCTTGGAGTCCGTCTACGAGCAGTACTTC CASSLESVYEQYF
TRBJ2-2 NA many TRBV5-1 TGCGCCAGCAGCTTTTTCGGCACCGGGGAGCTGTTTTTT CASSFFGTGELFF
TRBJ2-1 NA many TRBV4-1 TGCGCCAGCAGCCAAGGCGGGCTGCTAGCCTACAATGAGCAGTTCTTC CASSQGGLLAYNEQFF
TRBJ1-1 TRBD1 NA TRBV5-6 TGTGCCAGCAGCTTGGCCGGGACAGGGTTCGCTGAAGCTTTCTTT CASSLAGTGFAEAFF
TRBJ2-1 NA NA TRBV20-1 TGCAGTGCCCCGGGACTCTTGAACAATGAGCAGTTCTTC CSAPGLLNNEQFF
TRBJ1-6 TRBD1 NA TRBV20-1 TGCAGTGCTAGGACAGGGGGGAGCAATTCACCCCTCCACTTT CSARTGGSNSPLHF
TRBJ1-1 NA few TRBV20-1 TGCAGCTGGGAGGGAGAGAACACTGAAGCTTTCTTT CSWEGENTEAFF
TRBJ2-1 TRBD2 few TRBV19 TGTGCCAGTAGCAAAACAAGCGGGGCCTACAATGAGCAGTTCTTC CASSKTSGAYNEQFF
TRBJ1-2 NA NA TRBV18 TGTGCCAGCTCACCCCCGACCCGGGATGGCTACACCTTC CASSPPTRDGYTF
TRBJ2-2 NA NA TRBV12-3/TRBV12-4 TGTGCCTTCAGTTTCGAGCGTGTCATCGCGAACACCGGGGAGCTGTTTTTT CAFSFERVIANTGELFF
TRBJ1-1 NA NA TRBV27 TGTGCCAGCAGTATCAGGTTGAACACTGAAGCTTTCTTT CASSIRLNTEAFF
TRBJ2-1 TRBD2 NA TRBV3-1 TGTGCCAGCAGCCTCCCTGTAGCGGGAGGGCCCAGGGAGCAGTTCTTC CASSLPVAGGPREQFF
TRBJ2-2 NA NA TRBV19 TGTGCCAGTAGTATATATACCGGGGAGCTGTTTTTT CASSIYTGELFF
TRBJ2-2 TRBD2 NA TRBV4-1 TGCGCCAGCAGCCACGCGCGGGGGGACAACACCGGGGAGCTGTTTTTT CASSHARGDNTGELFF
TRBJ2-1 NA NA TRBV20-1 TGCAGTGCTAAGCCCCCAGTGTCTAACTACAATGAGCAGTTCTTC CSAKPPVSNYNEQFF
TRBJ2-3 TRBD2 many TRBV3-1 TGTGCCAGCAGCCAAGATAGTCCGCGGGAGGGAATATCCACAGATACGCAGTATTTT CASSQDSPREGISTDTQYF